This T cell receptor beta chain was captured in a study of OX40 agonist ivuxolimab in advanced cancers. The CDR3 extends over 14 amino acids. V gave up 7 bases and J gave up 0 bases, with 12 bases separating them. Germline V gene sequence: CDR1 SEHNR, CDR2 FQNEAQ (reference sequence). Produced via immunoSEQ multiplex PCR; TCRdb's table is partial and in-frame only. The sample carries approximately 21,000 clones, roughly 88% recorded once. Specimen: CD4+ or CD8+ T cells sorted from blood, collected in a trial of the OX40 agonist ivuxolimab. This chain connects TRBV7-9 to TRBJ1-1; possibly TRBD1 for D (5 bases). The TCR was taken from an adult with an advanced solid tumor such as melanoma, head and neck, liver or kidney cancer. CDR3 DNA sequence: TGTGCCAGCACTGGGGAGGGGATGAACACTGAAGCTTTCTTT. Amino acids: CASTGEGMNTEAFF. Looking up the rest from reference TRBV7-9 and TRBJ1-1 gives the full variable domain: DTGVSQNPRHKITKRGQNVTFRCDPISEHNRLYWYRQTLGQGPEFLTYFQNEAQLEKSRLLSDRFSAERPKGSFSTLEIQRTEQGDSAMYLCASTGEGMNTEAFFGQGTRLTVV.